The 21 T cell receptor beta chains listed next were all sequenced from one sample in a study of PD-1 blockade in classical Hodgkin lymphoma. Regarding time point: cycle 4 day 1 (C4D1), after less than seven weeks of nivolumab. No patient escaped relapse after autologous stem cell transplantation, and brentuximab vedotin exposure varied. Sequencing used immunoSEQ multiplex PCR; TCRdb keeps in-frame clones, though not all of them. The sample lists 100,000 or so clones, about nine tenths occurring once. The sequencing used peripheral blood mononuclear cells (PBMCs), collected before the fourth cycle of nivolumab. These receptors all come from a human donor with classical Hodgkin lymphoma.

The chain combines TRBV6-1 with TRBJ2-1; unclear D gene. Germline lookup yields CDR1 MNHNS and CDR2 SASEGT. V lost 4 bases, J lost 0 bases, and 13 bases lay in between. The CDR3 has 16 residues. CDR3 nucleotide sequence: TGTGCCAGCAGTGTTGAGCGCTCTAGCTCCTACAATGAGCAGTTCTTC. The encoded protein is CASSVERSSSYNEQFF.

The chain employs TRBV28 and TRBJ1-1; 9 nucleotides match TRBD1. CDR1 and CDR2 from the germline V gene are MDHEN and SYDVKM. Losses at the gene ends were 4 bases for V and 3 bases for J; bases not matched to a gene: 6. This CDR3 spans 15 amino acids. The CDR3 loop is CASSWTTGGHTEAFF. Written as DNA, the CDR3 is TGTGCCAGCAGTTGGACGACAGGGGGACACACTGAAGCTTTCTTT.

The chain uses TRBV6-5 and TRBJ1-2; D is ambiguous. Germline values: CDR1 MNHEY, CDR2 SVGAGI. This CDR3 region has 14 residues. V was pared by 5 bases and J by 0 bases, with 10 bases between. The CDR3 sequence: CASSRTASNYGYTF. CDR3 coding DNA: TGTGCCAGCAGTAGGACGGCCTCTAACTATGGCTACACCTTC.

This chain uses TRBV28 with TRBJ2-5, with D maybe TRBD1 (5 bases). Trimming took off 5 bases at V and 4 bases at J, with 11 bases between the two ends. Per germline, CDR1 MDHEN and CDR2 SYDVKM. There are 13 residues in the CDR3. The CDR3 nucleotides read TGTGCCAGCAGTCCCAGGGTTCCAGAGACCCAGTACTTC. Amino acids: CASSPRVPETQYF.

The V and J genes are TRBV10-2 and TRBJ2-3; D is possibly TRBD2 (5 bases). V lost 2 bases, J lost 1 base, and 10 bases lay in between. This CDR3 spans 15 amino acids. Germline CDR1 is WSHSY and CDR2 is SAAADI. In nucleotides, the CDR3 is TGCGCCAGCAGTGAGGGGAGTGGTGGCACAGATACGCAGTATTTT. It encodes CASSEGSGGTDTQYF.

This clone was seen more than once but under ten times. V gene TRBV6-1 combines with J gene TRBJ2-7, with D possibly being TRBD2 (5 bases). Germline lookup yields CDR1 MNHNS and CDR2 SASEGT. The CDR3 totals 15 residues. Trimming removed 1 base from V and 0 bases from J, with 10 bases in between. The CDR3 loop is CASSEGGGSSYEQYF. CDR3 sequence (DNA): TGTGCCAGCAGTGAAGGAGGTGGGAGCTCCTACGAGCAGTACTTC.

V and J are TRBV7-9 and TRBJ1-5; tentatively, D is TRBD1 (6 bases). Germline V gives CDR1 SEHNR, CDR2 FQNEAQ (reference sequence). There are 14 residues in the CDR3. Trimming took off 4 bases at V and 7 bases at J, with 14 bases between the two ends. The CDR3 DNA is TGTGCCAGCAGCTCAAAGGGGGGCGGGCAGCCCCAGCATTTT. Protein: CASSSKGGGQPQHF.

The chain has TRBV4-1 and TRBJ2-4; D not certain. Trimming removed 0 bases at V and 9 bases at J, with 12 bases between. CDR3 length equals 14 residues. Germline V gene data show CDR1 as MGHRA and CDR2 as YSYEKL. The CDR3 loop reads CASSQDGTLTIQYF. The CDR3 DNA follows: TGCGCCAGCAGCCAAGATGGCACACTCACCATTCAGTACTTC.

The V and J genes are TRBV28 and TRBJ2-2; TRBD1 might be the D (6 bases). The CDR3 runs to 16 residues. Germline V CDR1 and CDR2: MDHEN, SYDVKM. Trimming took off 4 bases at V and 6 bases at J, with 18 bases between the two ends. CDR3 in amino acids: CASSSPLMTGAGELFF. CDR3 DNA: TGTGCCAGCAGTTCTCCCCTCATGACAGGAGCCGGGGAGCTGTTTTTT. Full variable domain (remainder filled in from reference TRBV28 and TRBJ2-2): DVKVTQSSRYLVKRTGEKVFLECVQDMDHENMFWYRQDPGLGLRLIYFSYDVKMKEKGDIPEGYSVSREKKERFSLILESASTNQTSMYLCASSSPLMTGAGELFFGEGSRLTVL.

The genes are TRBV27 and TRBJ2-7; tentative D call: TRBD2 (5 bases). The CDR3 is 16 amino acids. In germline, CDR1 is MNHEY, CDR2 SMNVEV (reference sequence). Trimming took 8 bases from V and 7 from J, leaving 27 bases between them. CDR3 loop: CASSEVALARVGEQYF. The DNA of the CDR3 is TGTGCCAGCTCCGAGGTCGCTTTGGCGAGGGTGGGGGAGCAGTACTTC.

This clone was seen more than once but under ten times. The V gene is TRBV6-1, the J gene TRBJ1-4; no clear D gene. Per germline, CDR1 MNHNS and CDR2 SASEGT. V dropped 4 bases and J dropped 5 bases, with 8 bases sitting between them. This CDR3 spans 13 amino acids. In DNA, the CDR3 is TGTGCCAGCAGTGGGGCCCTCAATGAAAAACTGTTTTTT. This translates into CASSGALNEKLFF.

The V and J genes are TRBV28 and TRBJ2-7; 10 bases agree with TRBD2. CDR1 and CDR2 (germline): MDHEN, SYDVKM. The CDR3 sequence is 21 residues long. V shed 3 bases and J 3 bases; nucleotides not matched to a gene: 23. In nucleotides, the CDR3 is TGTGCCAGCAGTTTCGGTCTTATGAGGGGTCGGTCTAGCGGGAGACTCTACGAGCAGTACTTC. Translation gives CASSFGLMRGRSSGRLYEQYF.

The chain carries TRBV19 and TRBJ2-7, with 12 bases lining up with TRBD2. After removal of 4 bases from V and 0 bases from J, the junction contained 4 bases not matched to a gene. CDR3 length: 16 residues. Germline loops: CDR1 LNHDA, CDR2 SQIVND (reference sequence). This CDR3 reads CASSTSGRVSSYEQYF. The CDR3 DNA reads as TGTGCCAGTAGTACTAGCGGGAGGGTTAGCTCCTACGAGCAGTACTTC.

The gene calls are TRBV5-1 and TRBJ1-1; no reliable D call. Germline CDR1 SGHRS, CDR2 YFSETQ. Trimming stripped 3 bases from V and 1 base from J, with 10 bases between. The CDR3 extends over 14 amino acids. The CDR3 coding sequence is TGCGCCAGCAGCTCGCTGACACAGAACACTGAAGCTTTCTTT. Protein sequence: CASSSLTQNTEAFF.

The V call is TRBV19, the J call TRBJ2-7, with D possibly TRBD2 on 6 matching bases. Trimming removed 2 bases from V and 9 bases from J, with 14 bases in between. The CDR3 contains 13 residues. Germline V gene sequence: CDR1 LNHDA, CDR2 SQIVND (reference sequence). The CDR3 protein is CASSITPRRGQYF. The DNA of the CDR3 is TGTGCCAGTAGTATAACCCCTCGGAGGGGGCAGTACTTC.

This clone was seen just once. The genes are TRBV20-1 and TRBJ2-1, with a possible D match to TRBD2 (5 bases). The germline V gene has CDR1 DFQATT and CDR2 SNEGSKA (reference sequence). V was clipped by 6 bases and J by 9 bases, with 12 bases between them. The CDR3 consists of 11 residues. CDR3: CSAITRSEQFF. In DNA, the CDR3 is TGCAGTGCGATTACTAGAAGTGAGCAGTTCTTC.

The genes are TRBV19 and TRBJ2-5; D ambiguous. Per germline, CDR1 LNHDA and CDR2 SQIVND (reference sequence). This CDR3 region has 11 residues. V gave up 5 bases and J gave up 6 bases, with 7 bases separating them. This chain's CDR3 is CASSGLKTQYF. The CDR3 DNA sequence: TGTGCCAGTAGTGGATTGAAGACCCAGTACTTC.

This clone occurred once. The CDR3 spells CASSSGGTGNTIYF. The CDR3 coding sequence is TGTGCCAGCAGTTCCGGGGGCACTGGAAACACCATATATTTT. The genes are TRBV28 and TRBJ1-3, with D maybe TRBD1 (6 bases). Germline V gives CDR1 MDHEN, CDR2 SYDVKM. This CDR3 has 14 amino acids. V was pared by 4 bases and J by 2 bases, with 9 bases between.

The J gene is TRBJ2-1, the V gene TRBV27, with D possibly matching TRBD1 (6 bases). Germline CDR1 MNHEY, CDR2 SMNVEV (reference sequence). The length of the CDR3 is 15 residues. The germline V and J ends were trimmed by 2 bases and 0 bases, with 8 bases remaining between them. The CDR3 region is CASSLGRGSYNEQFF. As DNA, the CDR3 is TGTGCCAGCAGTTTAGGCAGGGGCTCCTACAATGAGCAGTTCTTC.

The J gene is TRBJ2-1, the V gene TRBV18, with D uncertain. Trimming removed 5 bases from V and 1 base from J, with 12 bases in between. The CDR3 runs to 15 residues. The germline V gene has CDR1 KGHSH and CDR2 LQKENI. In nucleotides, the CDR3 is TGTGCCAGCTCATCAGGCGCCGCATCCTACAATGAGCAGTTCTTC. This gives the protein CASSSGAASYNEQFF.

Comments on this clone: The junction departs from the called germline gene at one end, perhaps through a read error. Other DNA sequences in this specimen translate into the identical CDR3. This sequence joins TRBV25-1 and TRBJ2-3, with D possibly being TRBD2 (5 bases). CDR3 length: 13 amino acids. CDR1 and CDR2 (germline): MGHDK, SYGVNS. The CDR3 DNA is TGCGCCAGCAGTGAGCCGGGGTTGGATACGCAGTATTTT. It is translated as CASSEPGLDTQYF.